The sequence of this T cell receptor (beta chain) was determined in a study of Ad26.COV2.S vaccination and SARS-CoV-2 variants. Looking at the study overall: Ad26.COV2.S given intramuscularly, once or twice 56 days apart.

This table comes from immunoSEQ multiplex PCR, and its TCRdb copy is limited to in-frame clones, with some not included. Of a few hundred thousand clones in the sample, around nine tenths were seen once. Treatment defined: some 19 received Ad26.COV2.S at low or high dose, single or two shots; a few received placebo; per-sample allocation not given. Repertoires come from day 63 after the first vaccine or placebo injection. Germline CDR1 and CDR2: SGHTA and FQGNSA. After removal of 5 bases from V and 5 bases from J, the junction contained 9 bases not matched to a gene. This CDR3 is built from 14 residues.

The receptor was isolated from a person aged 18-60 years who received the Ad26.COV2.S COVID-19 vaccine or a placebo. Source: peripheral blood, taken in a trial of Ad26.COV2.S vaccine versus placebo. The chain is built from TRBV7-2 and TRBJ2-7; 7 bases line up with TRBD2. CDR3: CASSPPGGFHEQYF. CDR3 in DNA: TGTGCCAGCAGCCCCCCCGGGGGGTTTCACGAGCAGTACTTC.